Below, 5 T cell receptor beta chains from the same sample are listed, as sequenced in a study of blood T cell repertoires in COVID-19. Profiled with immunoSEQ multiplex PCR; TCRdb holds only in-frame clones, not every one. The top ten hold 0.95% to 1.5% of the sample, which has some 250,000 clones, about nine tenths seen once. Sequencing was performed on PBMCs or T cells enriched from blood (not recorded which). All receptors come from a human donor in a cohort exposed to, infected with or recovered from COVID-19 (not recorded which). The donor label of this sample is uncertain.

The J gene is TRBJ1-6, the V gene TRBV7-9; D is unresolved. Trimming cost V 5 bases and J 0 bases, with 11 bases left between them. Looked up from germline, CDR1 is SEHNR and CDR2 is FQNEAQ (reference sequence). This CDR3 has 16 amino acids. The CDR3, as DNA: TGTGCCAGCAGCCCCAGTTCGATCTCCTATAATTCACCCCTCCACTTT. It yields the protein CASSPSSISYNSPLHF.

Comments on this clone: Compared with germline, one end of the junction differs, possibly owing to a read error. The V call is TRBV9, the J call TRBJ1-2; 7 nucleotides align to TRBD1. The CDR3 is 13 amino acids. CDR1 SGDLS and CDR2 YYNGEE come from the germline V gene. The CDR3 coding sequence is TGTGCCAGCAGCGGCCCGGGACAGATACGAACGGCCTTC. Protein product: CASSGPGQIRTAF. Drawing the rest from reference TRBV9 and TRBJ1-2, the complete variable domain is DSGVTQTPKHLITATGQRVTLRCSPRSGDLSVYWYQQSLDQGLQFLIQYYNGEERAKGNILERFSAQQFPDLHSELNLSSLELGDSALYFCASSGPGQIRTAFGSGTRLTVV.

The chain combines TRBV6-2 or TRBV6-3 with TRBJ1-2; D uncertain. This CDR3 comprises 14 residues. V lost 4 bases and J 0 bases, leaving 9 bases between the germline ends. Germline lookup yields CDR1 MNHEY and CDR2 SVGEGT. CDR3: CASSWRRTNYGYTF. The CDR3 DNA reads as TGTGCCAGCAGTTGGAGGAGGACTAACTATGGCTACACCTTC.

The chain is built from TRBV7-2 and TRBJ2-4; TRBD2 agrees at 8 bases. The germline gives CDR1 SGHTA, CDR2 FQGNSA. The CDR3 runs to 16 residues. The V and J ends lost 6 bases and 0 bases, in that order; junction bases with no gene match: 7. DNA of the CDR3: TGTGCCAGCAGTCTAGCGGGCCAACCAGCCAAAAACATTCAGTACTTC. This translates into CASSLAGQPAKNIQYF. Full variable domain (rest looked up from reference TRBV7-2 and TRBJ2-4): GAGVSQSPSNKVTEKGKDVELRCDPISGHTALYWYRQSLGQGLEFLIYFQGNSAPDKSGLPSDRFSAERTGGSVSTLTIQRTQQEDSAVYLCASSLAGQPAKNIQYFGAGTRLSVL.

The chain joins TRBV20-1 to TRBJ2-2, with D tentatively TRBD2 (5 bases). CDR3 length equals 11 residues. Trimming took 6 bases from V and 7 from J, leaving 9 bases between them. Germline CDR1 and CDR2: DFQATT and SNEGSKA (reference sequence). This CDR3 reads CSAGRNGELFF. The CDR3 DNA reads as TGCAGTGCGGGGAGAAACGGGGAGCTGTTTTTT.